This entry is about one T cell receptor (beta chain). Its antigen is unknown. TCRdb reanalysed the 5' RACE reads using MiXCR and keeps one entry per CDR3 protein. The table lists hundreds of thousands of distinct CDR3 sequences, 16% of them singletons. These data are taken from a study of T-cell memory formation after mild COVID-19. Study at large: TCR clustering was largely donor specific.

Broader study findings: Prior to infection, memory already included some responding clones, suggesting cross-reactive memory joined. SARS-CoV-2 specificity of second-wave clones peaking day 37 was unconfirmed. The CD4+ clones that contracted clustered mainly within CM and EM, and the CD8+ clones concentrated in EMRA.

Germline assignment: CDR1 SGHVS and CDR2 FNYEAQ. The CDR3 loop spans 16 amino acids. The V gene lost 2 bases and the J gene lost 4 bases, with 12 bases spanning the gap. This chain joins TRBV7-6 and TRBJ1-6; D possibly corresponds to TRBD1 (5 bases). This receptor was taken from a man between 18 and 35 years old who had mild COVID-19 (a few samples of this study predate the infection). Cell type and time point are not known. Sequenced input: PBMCs or a T cell subset sorted from them (not recorded which). The DNA for the CDR3 is TGTGCCAGCAGCTTACTACCGAGGGGTTATAATTCACCCCTCCACTTT. This encodes CASSLLPRGYNSPLHF. The full variable domain, in which reference TRBV7-6 and TRBJ1-6 provide the parts outside the CDR3, is GAGVSQSPRYKVTKRGQDVALRCDPISGHVSLYWYRQALGQGPEFLTYFNYEAQQDKSGLPNDRFSAERPEGSISTLTIQRTEQRDSAMYRCASSLLPRGYNSPLHFGNGTRLTVT.